The present entry profiles one TCR beta chain with its context. The source of the sample is a study of blood T cell repertoires in COVID-19. Study summary: There were acute and convalescent COVID-19 samples, and they came from the United States, Italy and Spain. Sources were T cells, B-cell-depleted T cells, or PBMCs; the material itself was cDNA or gDNA.

The CDR3 length is 14 residues. The germline CDR1 and CDR2 sequences are SQVTM and ANQGSEA. With V trimmed by 5 bases and J by 7 bases, 10 bases remained unmatched. Original data processing: Cell counts per sample came from amplifying reference gene primers. The method was immunoSEQ multiplex PCR; TCRdb's version includes in-frame clones alone and lacks a portion of them. V, J and clone size are taken as reported in that table, and D and trimming were inferred from the DNA itself. The repertoire holds about 320,000 clones, with almost 85% as singletons. The sequence derives from a human donor in a cohort sampled during active COVID-19. The chain links TRBV29-1 to TRBJ1-2; 10 nucleotides match TRBD1. The specimen was peripheral blood. The CDR3 is CSVHPDRGLAGYTF. The CDR3 nucleotides read TGCAGCGTTCACCCCGACAGGGGGCTGGCTGGCTACACCTTC.